The sequence of this TCR beta chain was determined in a study of blood T cell repertoires in COVID-19. As for the study in general: Acute-phase and convalescent COVID-19 samples originated in the United States, Italy and Spain. PBMCs, B-cell-depleted T cells, or T cells were the source of the cDNA or gDNA that made up the material.

Per the authors' pipeline: Amplification of reference gene primers was used by the study to estimate nucleated cell counts. Sequenced by immunoSEQ multiplex PCR; TCRdb stores in-frame clones only, minus some. That table gives V, J and clone size, and the DNA gave D and trimming. The sample has under 300,000 clones, roughly 90% seen once. Per germline, CDR1 SGHRS and CDR2 YFSETQ. CDR3 length equals 14 residues. V shed 7 bases and J 10 bases; nucleotides not matched to a gene: 14. This sequence originates from a man in his thirties or forties who had recovered from COVID-19. V usage is TRBV5-1 and J usage is TRBJ1-2, with 9 nucleotides matching TRBD1. The sequenced sample was peripheral blood. The CDR3, as DNA: TGCGCCAGCGGGACAGGGAGTCTTCCTACAGCCTACACCTTC. Translation: CASGTGSLPTAYTF.